This T cell receptor beta chain was retrieved from a study of a mutant IDH1 vaccine in newly diagnosed glioma. Looking at the study overall: Vaccines were begun 4-6 weeks after radiotherapy alone, or with temozolomide cycles. Before enrollment, patients got radiotherapy alone, temozolomide alone, or mostly the combination.

The time point is: week 11, during vaccination. Doses comprised 300 ug of mutant IDH1 20-mer peptide each, plus topical imiquimod. Astrocytomas that were new, WHO grade 3 or 4, IDH1-mutant and ATRX-lost were present in the donors. Sequenced by immunoSEQ multiplex PCR; TCRdb stores in-frame clones only, minus some. Of around 65,000 clones in the sample, 80% are singletons; the top ten hold approximately 6.1%. For this clone: The antigen is not known.

The CDR3 loop spans 17 amino acids. Sequences were derived from PBMCs, sampled from a glioma patient whose treatment included an IDH1 peptide vaccine. The receptor's source is a man aged 50-60 years with glioma. The V gene is TRBV21-1, the J gene TRBJ1-5; TRBD1 reflects the table's D call only, with no check against the DNA. TRBV21-1 constitutes a pseudogene. The CDR3 coding sequence is TGTGCCAGCAGCAAGGACAGGAACCATGATAGCAATCAGCCCCAGCATTTT. Translating it yields CASSKDRNHDSNQPQHF.